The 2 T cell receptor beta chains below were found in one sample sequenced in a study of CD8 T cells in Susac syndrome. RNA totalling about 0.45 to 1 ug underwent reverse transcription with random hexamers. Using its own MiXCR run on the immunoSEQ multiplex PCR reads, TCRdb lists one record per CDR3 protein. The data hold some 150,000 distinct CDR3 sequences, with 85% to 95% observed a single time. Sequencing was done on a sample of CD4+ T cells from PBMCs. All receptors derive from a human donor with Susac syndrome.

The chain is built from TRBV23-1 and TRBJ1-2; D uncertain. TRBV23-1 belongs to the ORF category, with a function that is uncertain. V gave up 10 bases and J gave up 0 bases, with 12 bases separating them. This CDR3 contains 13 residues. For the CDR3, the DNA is TGCGCCAACCGAGGCAGAACTAACTATGGCTACACCTTC. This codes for CANRGRTNYGYTF.

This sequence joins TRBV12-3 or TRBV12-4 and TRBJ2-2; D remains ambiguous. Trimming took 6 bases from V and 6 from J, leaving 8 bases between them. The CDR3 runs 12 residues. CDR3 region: CASSPSAGELFF. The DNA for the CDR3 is TGTGCCAGCAGCCCGTCCGCCGGGGAGCTGTTTTTT.